These T cell receptor beta chains were read from a single sample in a study of monozygotic twins with inflammatory bowel disease. From the 5' RACE reads, TCRdb lists one entry per CDR3 protein and no DNA. This sample's table reports approximately 120,000 distinct CDR3 sequences. Sequenced input: blood. The receptor set was obtained from a human donor with ulcerative colitis or Crohn's disease, or a healthy co-twin of an affected twin (not recorded which). Each CDR3 is given with its conserved first and last residue. Expanded clones get a size class; other rows say once, few or many, or leave the size out.

CDR3 protein: CASSFHGAGSTEAFF; clone size: .; V gene: TRBV12-3/TRBV12-4; J gene: TRBJ1-1
CDR3 protein: CSQGRENTEAFF; clone size: .; V gene: TRBV20-1; J gene: TRBJ1-1
CDR3 protein: CASSPSSGRNYEQYF; clone size: .; V gene: TRBV5-1; J gene: TRBJ2-7
CDR3 protein: CAWSPGLSPQYF; clone size: .; V gene: TRBV30; J gene: TRBJ2-3
CDR3 protein: CASSSGPAHYGYTF; clone size: .; V gene: TRBV9; J gene: TRBJ1-2
CDR3 protein: CASSSGAPPETQYF; clone size: .; V gene: TRBV5-1; J gene: TRBJ2-5
CDR3 protein: CASSQDSITGENEKLFF; clone size: .; V gene: TRBV4-3; J gene: TRBJ1-4
CDR3 protein: CASTAVGNTEAFF; clone size: .; V gene: TRBV7-8; J gene: TRBJ1-1
CDR3 protein: CASSLNSGALPSPLHF; clone size: .; V gene: TRBV11-2; J gene: TRBJ1-6
CDR3 protein: CASRRAGGPYNEQFF; clone size: .; V gene: TRBV6-2/TRBV6-3; J gene: TRBJ2-1
CDR3 protein: CSAHEFRNSYNSPLHF; clone size: .; V gene: TRBV20-1; J gene: TRBJ1-6
CDR3 protein: CASSPRQQGNQPQHF; clone size: .; V gene: TRBV27; J gene: TRBJ1-5
CDR3 protein: CASSYGDSYNEQFF; clone size: .; V gene: TRBV5-1; J gene: TRBJ2-1
CDR3 protein: CASSYSEGETQYF; clone size: .; V gene: TRBV6-5; J gene: TRBJ2-5
CDR3 protein: CASSLAGTSAVYNEQFF; clone size: .; V gene: TRBV11-3; J gene: TRBJ2-1
CDR3 protein: CASTRTRLRSYEQYF; clone size: .; V gene: TRBV28; J gene: TRBJ2-7
CDR3 protein: CASSLTGSTEAFF; clone size: .; V gene: TRBV5-1; J gene: TRBJ1-1
CDR3 protein: CASSFGTSKWKLTDTQYF; clone size: .; V gene: TRBV5-1; J gene: TRBJ2-3
CDR3 protein: CSARDREYEQYF; clone size: .; V gene: TRBV20-1; J gene: TRBJ2-7
CDR3 protein: CASSLEVHSYEQYF; clone size: .; V gene: TRBV7-2; J gene: TRBJ2-7
CDR3 protein: CASSPRTPLGTWETQYF; clone size: .; V gene: TRBV23-1; J gene: TRBJ2-5
CDR3 protein: CASSLVSGLVAYEQFF; clone size: .; V gene: TRBV11-2; J gene: TRBJ2-1
CDR3 protein: CSARLNAYEQYF; clone size: .; V gene: TRBV20-1; J gene: TRBJ2-7
CDR3 protein: CASSLEGHTDTQYF; clone size: .; V gene: TRBV5-4; J gene: TRBJ2-3
CDR3 protein: CASSFRDTREQYF; clone size: .; V gene: TRBV5-1; J gene: TRBJ2-7
CDR3 protein: CAGRTLYRGLGHYGYTF; clone size: .; V gene: TRBV27; J gene: TRBJ1-2
CDR3 protein: CASSAASGPGNQPQHF; clone size: .; V gene: TRBV18; J gene: TRBJ1-5
CDR3 protein: CASSLSRNTGELFF; clone size: .; V gene: TRBV27; J gene: TRBJ2-2
CDR3 protein: CASSQALAGGHNEQFF; clone size: .; V gene: TRBV3-1; J gene: TRBJ2-1
CDR3 protein: CSATPGTPEGSEKLFF; clone size: .; V gene: TRBV20-1; J gene: TRBJ1-4
CDR3 protein: CAISESLAGGFTDTQYF; clone size: .; V gene: TRBV10-3; J gene: TRBJ2-3
CDR3 protein: CASSVFLAGGDTQYF; clone size: .; V gene: TRBV9; J gene: TRBJ2-3
CDR3 protein: CASSIFGTEAFF; clone size: .; V gene: TRBV19; J gene: TRBJ1-1
CDR3 protein: CASSFGGGARGNEQFF; clone size: .; V gene: TRBV5-4; J gene: TRBJ2-1
CDR3 protein: CASSWALGGIQYF; clone size: .; V gene: TRBV28; J gene: TRBJ2-4
CDR3 protein: CASSIDRDSPLHF; clone size: .; V gene: TRBV5-4; J gene: TRBJ1-6
CDR3 protein: CASSQDLRGGVRPNQPQHF; clone size: .; V gene: TRBV4-1; J gene: TRBJ1-5
CDR3 protein: CATSRAGGGGDGYTF; clone size: medium-sized; V gene: TRBV15; J gene: TRBJ1-2
CDR3 protein: CASSLGVAGGYEQYF; clone size: .; V gene: TRBV7-2; J gene: TRBJ2-7
CDR3 protein: CASSQDPGGADGYTF; clone size: .; V gene: TRBV4-2; J gene: TRBJ1-2
CDR3 protein: CASSLEPAKNIQYF; clone size: .; V gene: TRBV5-1; J gene: TRBJ2-4
CDR3 protein: CASSLTSGSRQETQYF; clone size: .; V gene: TRBV3-1; J gene: TRBJ2-5
CDR3 protein: CASSSGQGGTDTQYF; clone size: .; V gene: TRBV5-1; J gene: TRBJ2-3
CDR3 protein: CASSLRNGGASTGELFF; clone size: .; V gene: TRBV7-3; J gene: TRBJ2-2
CDR3 protein: CASSSIRESSYEQYF; clone size: .; V gene: TRBV5-5; J gene: TRBJ2-7
CDR3 protein: CSAMGTGSHEQYF; clone size: .; V gene: TRBV20-1; J gene: TRBJ2-7
CDR3 protein: CSVILTGGNTEAFF; clone size: .; V gene: TRBV29-1; J gene: TRBJ1-1
CDR3 protein: CSARRSLEDGELFF; clone size: .; V gene: TRBV20-1; J gene: TRBJ2-2